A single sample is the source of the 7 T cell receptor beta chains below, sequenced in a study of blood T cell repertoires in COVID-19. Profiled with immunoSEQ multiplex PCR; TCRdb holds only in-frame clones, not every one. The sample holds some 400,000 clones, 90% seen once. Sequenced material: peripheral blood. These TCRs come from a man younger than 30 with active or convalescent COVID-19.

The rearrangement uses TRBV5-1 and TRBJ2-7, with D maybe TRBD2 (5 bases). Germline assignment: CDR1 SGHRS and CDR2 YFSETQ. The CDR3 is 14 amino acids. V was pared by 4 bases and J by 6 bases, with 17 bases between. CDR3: CASSVGSVEGEQYF. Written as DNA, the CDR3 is TGCGCCAGCAGCGTCGGATCGGTCGAGGGCGAGCAGTACTTC.

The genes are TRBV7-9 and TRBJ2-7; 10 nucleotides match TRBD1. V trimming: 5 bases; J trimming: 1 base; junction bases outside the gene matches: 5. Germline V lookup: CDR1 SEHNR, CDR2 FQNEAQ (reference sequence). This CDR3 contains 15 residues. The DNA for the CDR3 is TGTGCCAGCAGCCGACCGGACAGGGGGTCCTACGAGCAGTACTTC. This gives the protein CASSRPDRGSYEQYF.

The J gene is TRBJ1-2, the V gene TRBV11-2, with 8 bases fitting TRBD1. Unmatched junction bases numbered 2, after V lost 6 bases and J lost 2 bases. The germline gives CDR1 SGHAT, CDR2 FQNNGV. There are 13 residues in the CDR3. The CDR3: CASRRTGNYGYTF. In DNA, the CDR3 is TGTGCCAGCAGGAGGACAGGGAACTATGGCTACACCTTC.

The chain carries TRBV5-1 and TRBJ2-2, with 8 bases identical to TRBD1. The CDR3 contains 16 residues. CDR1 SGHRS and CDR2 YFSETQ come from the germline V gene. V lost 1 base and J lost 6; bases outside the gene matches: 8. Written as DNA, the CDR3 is TGCGCCAGCAGCTTGTCGGCAGGGGGCCTTGCCGGGGAGCTGTTTTTT. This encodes CASSLSAGGLAGELFF.

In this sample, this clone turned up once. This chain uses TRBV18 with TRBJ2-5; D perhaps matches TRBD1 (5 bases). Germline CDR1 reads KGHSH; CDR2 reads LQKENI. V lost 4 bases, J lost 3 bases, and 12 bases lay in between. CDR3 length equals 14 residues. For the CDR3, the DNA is TGTGCCAGCTCACTGCAGAAGGGGAAAGAGACCCAGTACTTC. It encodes CASSLQKGKETQYF.

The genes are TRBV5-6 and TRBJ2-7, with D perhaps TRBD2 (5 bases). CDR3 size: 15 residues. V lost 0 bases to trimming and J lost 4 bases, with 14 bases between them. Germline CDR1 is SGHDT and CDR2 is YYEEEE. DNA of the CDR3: TGTGCCAGCAGCTTGGATTCCCGGGATCGATACGAGCAGTACTTC. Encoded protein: CASSLDSRDRYEQYF.

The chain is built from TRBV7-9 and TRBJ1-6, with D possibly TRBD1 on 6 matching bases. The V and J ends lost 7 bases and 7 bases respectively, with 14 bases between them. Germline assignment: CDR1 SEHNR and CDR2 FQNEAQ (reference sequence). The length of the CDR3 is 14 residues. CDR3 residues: CASTSGGHNSPLHF. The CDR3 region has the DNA TGTGCCAGCACCTCGGGGGGGCACAATTCACCCCTCCACTTT.